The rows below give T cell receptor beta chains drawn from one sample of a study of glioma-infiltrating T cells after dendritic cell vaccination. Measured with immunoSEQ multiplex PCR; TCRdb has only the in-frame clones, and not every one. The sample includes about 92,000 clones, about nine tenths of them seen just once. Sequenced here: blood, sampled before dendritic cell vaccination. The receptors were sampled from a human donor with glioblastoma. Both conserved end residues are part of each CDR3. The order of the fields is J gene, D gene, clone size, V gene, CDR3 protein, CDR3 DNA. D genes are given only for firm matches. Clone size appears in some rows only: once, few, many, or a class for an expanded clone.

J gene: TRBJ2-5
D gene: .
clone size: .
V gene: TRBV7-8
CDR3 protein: CASSLGAEPQETQYF
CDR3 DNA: TGTGCCAGCAGCTTAGGAGCGGAGCCTCAAGAGACCCAGTACTTC

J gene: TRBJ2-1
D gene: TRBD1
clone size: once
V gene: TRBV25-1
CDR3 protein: CASSERVRQGARNEQFF
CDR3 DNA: TGTGCCAGCAGTGAACGGGTACGTCAGGGGGCGAGGAATGAGCAGTTCTTC

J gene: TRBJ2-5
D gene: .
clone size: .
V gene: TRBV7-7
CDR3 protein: CASSLGSQETQYF
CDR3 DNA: TGTGCCAGCAGCCTCGGGTCCCAAGAGACCCAGTACTTC

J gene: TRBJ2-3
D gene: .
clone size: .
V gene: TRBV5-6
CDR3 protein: CASRSSTDTQYF
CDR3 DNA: TGTGCCAGCAGGTCTAGCACAGATACGCAGTATTTT

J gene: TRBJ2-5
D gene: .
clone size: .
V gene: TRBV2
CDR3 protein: CASDKLGGEETQYF
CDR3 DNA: TGTGCCAGCGACAAACTAGGAGGGGAAGAGACCCAGTACTTC

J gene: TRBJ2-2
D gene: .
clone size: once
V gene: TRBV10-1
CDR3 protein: CATPFRLRQILGELFF
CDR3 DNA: TGCGCCACTCCGTTCCGGCTTCGACAGATACTCGGGGAGCTGTTTTTT

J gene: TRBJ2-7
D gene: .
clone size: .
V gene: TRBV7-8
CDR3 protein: CASSLAGGPSHEQYF
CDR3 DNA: TGTGCCAGCAGCTTAGCAGGGGGTCCCTCCCACGAGCAGTACTTC

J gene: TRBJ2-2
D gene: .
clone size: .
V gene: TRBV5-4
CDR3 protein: CASSLGGGGRELFF
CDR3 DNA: TGTGCCAGCAGCTTAGGGGGGGGCGGCCGGGAGCTGTTTTTT

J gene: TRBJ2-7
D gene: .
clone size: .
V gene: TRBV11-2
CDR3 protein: CASSFSAGSGEQYF
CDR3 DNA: TGTGCCAGCAGCTTCTCGGCAGGGTCTGGGGAGCAGTACTTC

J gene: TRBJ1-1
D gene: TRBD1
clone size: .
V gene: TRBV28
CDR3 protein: CASDGQGATPRWTEAFF
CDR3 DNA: TGTGCCAGCGATGGACAGGGGGCAACCCCGCGTTGGACTGAAGCTTTCTTT

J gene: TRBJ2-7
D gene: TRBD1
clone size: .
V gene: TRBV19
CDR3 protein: CASTPGQGQYEQYF
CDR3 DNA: TGTGCCAGTACCCCCGGACAGGGACAATACGAGCAGTACTTC

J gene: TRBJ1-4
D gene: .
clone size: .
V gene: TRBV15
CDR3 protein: CATSPDIFVQEKLFF
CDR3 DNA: TGTGCCACCAGCCCGGACATCTTTGTGCAAGAAAAACTGTTTTTT

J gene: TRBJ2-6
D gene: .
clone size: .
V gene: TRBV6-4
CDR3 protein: CASSDSLSGANVLTF
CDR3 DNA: TGTGCCAGCAGTGACTCACTCTCTGGGGCCAACGTCCTGACTTTC

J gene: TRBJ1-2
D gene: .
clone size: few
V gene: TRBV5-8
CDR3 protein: CASSLPRGRTANYGYTF
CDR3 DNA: TGTGCCAGCAGCTTACCACGGGGAAGAACCGCTAACTATGGCTACACCTTC

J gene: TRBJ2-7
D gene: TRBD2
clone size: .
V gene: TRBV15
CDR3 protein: CATSRGLAGTYEQYF
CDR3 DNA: TGTGCCACCAGCAGAGGACTAGCGGGGACCTACGAGCAGTACTTC

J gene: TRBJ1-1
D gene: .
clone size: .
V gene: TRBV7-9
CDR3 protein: CASSLSTENTEAFF
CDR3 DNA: TGTGCCAGCAGCTTATCGACAGAGAACACTGAAGCTTTCTTT

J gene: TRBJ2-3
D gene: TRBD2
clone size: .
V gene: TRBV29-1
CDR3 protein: CSVTSGIGTDTQYF
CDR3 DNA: TGCAGCGTGACTAGCGGGATTGGCACAGATACGCAGTATTTT

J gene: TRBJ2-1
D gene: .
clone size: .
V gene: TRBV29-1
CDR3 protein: CSVEVGSGGHYNEQFF
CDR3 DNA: TGCAGCGTTGAAGTAGGGTCTGGAGGTCACTACAATGAGCAGTTCTTC